This T cell receptor (beta chain) was captured in a study of STAT3 mutations in large granular lymphocyte leukemia. Study-wide background: Among longitudinally sequenced T-LGLL patients, roughly half had canonical activating STAT3 mutations detected.

Sequenced by immunoSEQ multiplex PCR; TCRdb stores in-frame clones only, minus some. In the table there are a few thousand clones, over 50% of which are singletons. In regard to this clone: Its antigen is undetermined.

Whole-study results and caveats: TCR clonotype switching after therapy occurred in about 35% of the 18 patients. At least one immunodominant TCR beta clonotype appeared in every T-cell large granular lymphocyte leukemia patient.

The sample comprised peripheral blood mononuclear cells. This receptor was taken from a man between 60 and 70 years old with T-cell large granular lymphocyte leukemia. Some clones in this sample may be carry-over from other donors' samples.

The chain's CDR3 is CASSSRGGDETQYF. The DNA of the CDR3 is TGTGCCAGCAGCTCCCGGGGCGGGGATGAGACCCAGTACTTC. The genes are TRBV7-6 and TRBJ2-5, with a tentative D call TRBD2 (6 bases). The CDR3 length is 14 residues. Trimming cost V 4 bases and J 5 bases, with 14 bases left between them. CDR1 SGHVS and CDR2 FNYEAQ come from the germline V gene. The whole variable domain, remainder taken from reference TRBV7-6 and TRBJ2-5, is GAGVSQSPRYKVTKRGQDVALRCDPISGHVSLYWYRQALGQGPEFLTYFNYEAQQDKSGLPNDRFSAERPEGSISTLTIQRTEQRDSAMYRCASSSRGGDETQYFGPGTRLLVL.